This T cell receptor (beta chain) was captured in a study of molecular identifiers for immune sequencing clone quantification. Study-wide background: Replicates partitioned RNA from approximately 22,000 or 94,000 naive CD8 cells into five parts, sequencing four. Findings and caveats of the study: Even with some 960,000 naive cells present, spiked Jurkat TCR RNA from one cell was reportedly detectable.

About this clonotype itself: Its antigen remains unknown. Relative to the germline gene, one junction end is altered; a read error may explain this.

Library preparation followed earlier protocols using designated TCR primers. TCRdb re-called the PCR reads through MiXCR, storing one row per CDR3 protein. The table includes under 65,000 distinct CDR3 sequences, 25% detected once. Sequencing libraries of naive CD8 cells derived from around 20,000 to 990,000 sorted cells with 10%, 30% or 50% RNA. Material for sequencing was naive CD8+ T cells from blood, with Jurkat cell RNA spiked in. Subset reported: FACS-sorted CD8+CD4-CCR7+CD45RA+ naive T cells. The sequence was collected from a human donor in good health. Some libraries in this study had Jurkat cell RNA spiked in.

CDR3 in DNA: TGTGCCAGCAGTTTATCAAGGACAGGAGGATTAGCCGGGGAACTGTATTTT. As protein: CASSLSRTGGLAGELYF. V and J are TRBV27 and TRBJ2-2, with 7 bases matching TRBD1. Germline V CDR1 and CDR2: MNHEY, SMNVEV (reference sequence). The CDR3 runs to 17 residues.